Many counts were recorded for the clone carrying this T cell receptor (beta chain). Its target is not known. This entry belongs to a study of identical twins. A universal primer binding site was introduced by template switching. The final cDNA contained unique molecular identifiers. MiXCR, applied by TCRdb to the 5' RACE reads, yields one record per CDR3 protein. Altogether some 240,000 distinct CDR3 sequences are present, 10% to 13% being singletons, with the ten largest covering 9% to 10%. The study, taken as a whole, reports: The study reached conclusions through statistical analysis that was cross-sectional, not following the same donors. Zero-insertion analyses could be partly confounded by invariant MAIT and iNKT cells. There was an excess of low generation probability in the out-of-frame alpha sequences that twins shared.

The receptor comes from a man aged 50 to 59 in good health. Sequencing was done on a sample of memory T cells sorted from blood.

The CDR3 region has the DNA TGTGCCAGCAGCCAAGATAGCGGTCCCGGCTATGAGCAGTTCTTC. Its protein product is CASSQDSGPGYEQFF. The chain joins TRBV3-1 to TRBJ2-1, with a weak D call TRBD2 (6 bases). The CDR3 runs 15 residues. V lost 0 bases, J lost 8 bases, and 14 bases lay in between. Germline V gene data show CDR1 as LGHDT and CDR2 as YNNKEL (reference sequence).